The clone carrying this T cell receptor beta chain turned up a few times. The data are from a study of blood T cells in healthy people across ages. A second 7 to 11 cycle PCR used barcoded and J-beta primers. TCRdb ran MiXCR on the 5' RACE reads and lists one entry per CDR3 protein. The repertoire holds roughly 700,000 distinct CDR3 sequences, with around 25% as singletons. Total RNA, at least 6 micrograms per sample, came from PBMCs. The same sample was also used in a study of T cells of mothers and their children. That work states: Three healthy Caucasian mothers gave samples, and so did their six children.

This sequence was found in a boy between 10 and 17 years old in good health. The sample taken for sequencing was blood.

CDR3 residues: CASRETGTSFDEQFF. Here the CDR3 DNA reads TGTGCCAGCAGGGAAACAGGGACGTCATTCGATGAGCAGTTCTTC. The V and J genes are TRBV6-5 and TRBJ2-1; TRBD1 is a possible D gene (6 bases). CDR3 length equals 15 residues. The germline CDR1 and CDR2 sequences are MNHEY and SVGAGI. V dropped 6 bases and J dropped 8 bases, with 20 bases sitting between them.